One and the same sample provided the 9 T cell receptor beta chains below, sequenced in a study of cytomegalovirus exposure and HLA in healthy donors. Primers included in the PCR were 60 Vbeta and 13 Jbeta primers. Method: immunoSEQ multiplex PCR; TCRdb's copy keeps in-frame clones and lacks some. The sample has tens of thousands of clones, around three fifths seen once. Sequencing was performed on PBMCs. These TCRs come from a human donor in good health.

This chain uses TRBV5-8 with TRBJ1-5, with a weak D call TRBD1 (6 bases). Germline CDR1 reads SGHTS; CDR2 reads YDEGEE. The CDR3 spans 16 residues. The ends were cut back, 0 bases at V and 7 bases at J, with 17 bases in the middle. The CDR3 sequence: CASSLEFAAGVQPQHF. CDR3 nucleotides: TGTGCCAGCAGCTTGGAGTTCGCGGCAGGGGTCCAGCCCCAGCATTTT.

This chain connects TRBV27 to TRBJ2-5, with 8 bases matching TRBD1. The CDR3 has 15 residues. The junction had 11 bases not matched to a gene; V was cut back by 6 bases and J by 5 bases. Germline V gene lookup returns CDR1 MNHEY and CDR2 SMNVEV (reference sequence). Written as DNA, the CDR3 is TGTGCCAGCAGCAAAGGACAGGGCTCGGTCGAGACCCAGTACTTC. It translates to CASSKGQGSVETQYF.

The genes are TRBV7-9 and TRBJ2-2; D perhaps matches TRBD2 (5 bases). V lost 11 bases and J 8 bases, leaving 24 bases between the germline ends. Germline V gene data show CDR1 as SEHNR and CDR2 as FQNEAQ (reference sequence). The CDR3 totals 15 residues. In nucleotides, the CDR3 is TGTGCCTCTCCCTCGGGGAGCCCCCAAGTGGGGGAGCTGTTTTTT. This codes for CASPSGSPQVGELFF.

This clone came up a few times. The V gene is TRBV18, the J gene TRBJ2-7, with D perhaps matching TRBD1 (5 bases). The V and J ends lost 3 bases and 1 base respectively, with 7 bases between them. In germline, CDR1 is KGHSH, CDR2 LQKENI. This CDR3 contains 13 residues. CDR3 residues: CASSPDMSYEQYF. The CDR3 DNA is TGTGCCAGCTCACCGGACATGTCCTACGAGCAGTACTTC.

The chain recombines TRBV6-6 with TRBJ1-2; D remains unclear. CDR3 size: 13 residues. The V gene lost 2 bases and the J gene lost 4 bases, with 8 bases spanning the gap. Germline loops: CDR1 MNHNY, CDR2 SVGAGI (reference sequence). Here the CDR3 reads CASSYAAVYGYTF. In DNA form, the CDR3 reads TGTGCCAGCAGTTACGCGGCAGTCTATGGCTACACCTTC.

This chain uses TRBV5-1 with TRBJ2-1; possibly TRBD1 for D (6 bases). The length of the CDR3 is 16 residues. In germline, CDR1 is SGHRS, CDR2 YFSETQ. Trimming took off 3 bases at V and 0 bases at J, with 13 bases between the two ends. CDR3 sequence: CASSSLQGYSYNEQFF. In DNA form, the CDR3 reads TGCGCCAGCAGCTCGCTACAGGGTTACTCCTACAATGAGCAGTTCTTC.

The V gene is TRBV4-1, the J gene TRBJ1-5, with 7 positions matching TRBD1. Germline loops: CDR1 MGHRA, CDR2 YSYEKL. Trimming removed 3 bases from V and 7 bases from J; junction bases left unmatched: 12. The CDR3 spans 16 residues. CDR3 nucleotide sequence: TGCGCCAGCAGCCAGAGGGGGCGGGGGGAAGGACAGCCCCAGCATTTT. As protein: CASSQRGRGEGQPQHF.

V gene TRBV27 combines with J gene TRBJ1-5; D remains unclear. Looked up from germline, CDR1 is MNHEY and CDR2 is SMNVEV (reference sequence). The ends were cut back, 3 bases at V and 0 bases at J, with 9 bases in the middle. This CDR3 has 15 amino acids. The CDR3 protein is CASSLTLYSNQPQHF. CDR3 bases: TGTGCCAGCAGTTTGACATTATATAGCAATCAGCCCCAGCATTTT.

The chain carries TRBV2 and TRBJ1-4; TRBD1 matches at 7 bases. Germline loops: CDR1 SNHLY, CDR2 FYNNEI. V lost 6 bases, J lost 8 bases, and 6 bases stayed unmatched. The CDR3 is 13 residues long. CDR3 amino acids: CASRVWGQEKLFF. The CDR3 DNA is TGTGCCAGCAGAGTGTGGGGACAGGAAAAACTGTTTTTT.